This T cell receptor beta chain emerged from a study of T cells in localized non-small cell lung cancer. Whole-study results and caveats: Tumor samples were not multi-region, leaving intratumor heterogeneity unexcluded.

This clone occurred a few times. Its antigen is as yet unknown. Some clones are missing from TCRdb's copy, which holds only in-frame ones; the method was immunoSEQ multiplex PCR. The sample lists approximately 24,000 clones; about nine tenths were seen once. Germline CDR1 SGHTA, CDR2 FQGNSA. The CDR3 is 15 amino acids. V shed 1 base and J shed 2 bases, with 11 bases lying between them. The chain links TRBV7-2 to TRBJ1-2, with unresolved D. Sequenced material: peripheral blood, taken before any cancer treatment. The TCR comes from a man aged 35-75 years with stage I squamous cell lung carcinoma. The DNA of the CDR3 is TGTGCCAGCAGCTTAGGATCGGGCGGAAACTATGGCTACACCTTC. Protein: CASSLGSGGNYGYTF.